The 3 T cell receptor beta chains reported below all come from one sample, sequenced in a study of cytomegalovirus exposure and HLA in healthy donors (dated by TCRdb to 2015 to 2018). The library was made by the immunoSEQ multiplex PCR assay. For the multiplex PCR, a mixture combining 60 forward primers for TCR Vbeta segments and 13 reverse primers for TCR Jbeta segments was used. This immuneACCESS table, as held by TCRdb, lists in-frame sequences with V and J called but not all clones. Of the missing ones, under half trace to an unresolved V gene in checked studies; the others have no known cause. The sample table shows roughly 100,000 clones, and 75% to 85% are seen once. Under 13% of the sample is held by the ten biggest clonotypes. Sequenced sample: PBMCs. These receptors all come from a woman aged 18 to 35 in good health and CMV-seropositive.

This clone appeared a single time. This rearrangement joins TRBV20-1 to TRBJ2-1; D not certain. The CDR3 spans 11 residues. V was shortened by 4 bases and J by 5 bases, with 6 bases between the two germline ends. The germline V gene has CDR1 DFQATT and CDR2 SNEGSKA (reference sequence). The CDR3 DNA follows: TGCAGTGCTAAAAACAACAATGAGCAGTTCTTC. It specifies CSAKNNNEQFF.

This CDR3 reads CASSLVPGQGTYNEQFF. The CDR3, as DNA: TGTGCCAGCAGCTTAGTCCCGGGACAGGGCACCTACAATGAGCAGTTCTTC. The chain joins TRBV7-9 to TRBJ2-1; 9 positions match TRBD1. In germline, CDR1 is SEHNR, CDR2 FQNEAQ (reference sequence). V shed 1 base, J shed 2 bases, and the junction held 6 bases outside the gene matches. CDR3 length: 17 amino acids.

The CDR3 DNA follows: TGTGCCACCCGATTGGGCGTGTCCTACGAGCAGTACTTC. Residues: CATRLGVSYEQYF. The chain carries TRBV28 and TRBJ2-7; no definite D call. Trimming shortened V by 10 bases and J by 1 base, and 14 bases separated the two germline ends. The CDR3 is made up of 13 amino acids. The germline CDR1 and CDR2 sequences are MDHEN and SYDVKM.